This T cell receptor beta chain was sequenced for a study of cytomegalovirus exposure and HLA in healthy donors. Study observations and caveats: Analysis was carried out at a later point, and it linked a missense DCLRE1C variant to TCR beta V- and J-gene trimming. As was reported, the classifier diagnosed cytomegalovirus status with high specificity and sensitivity. A later analysis reportedly identified an Asian-associated ancestry cluster as carrying fewer N-insertions than the approximately 710-donor mean.

The PCR had 60 Vbeta and 13 Jbeta primers. Using immunoSEQ multiplex PCR, the repertoire was profiled, and TCRdb retains in-frame clones only, with some absent. The table has about 280,000 clones, 80% to 90% seen once. CDR1 is MRHNA and CDR2 is SNTAGT in the germline V gene. Trimming stripped 4 bases from V and 2 bases from J, with 21 bases between. The CDR3 contains 17 residues. The table lists this clone with a count of one. Its antigen is still unknown. The specimen was PBMCs. The origin of this receptor is a woman younger than 30 in good health and CMV-seronegative. The rearrangement joins TRBV6-4 to TRBJ2-7, with D possibly being TRBD2 (5 bases). The CDR3 is CASSGVGVLKTTYEQYF. CDR3 in DNA: TGTGCCAGCAGTGGGGTCGGGGTCCTGAAAACTACCTACGAGCAGTACTTC.